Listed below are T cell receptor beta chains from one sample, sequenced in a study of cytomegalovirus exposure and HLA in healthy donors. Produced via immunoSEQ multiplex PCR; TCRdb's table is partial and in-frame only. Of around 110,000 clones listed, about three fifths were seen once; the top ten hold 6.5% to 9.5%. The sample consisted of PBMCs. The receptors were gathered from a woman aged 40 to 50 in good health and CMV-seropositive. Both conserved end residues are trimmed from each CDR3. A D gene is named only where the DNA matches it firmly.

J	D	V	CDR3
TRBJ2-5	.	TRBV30	AWCDNQETQY
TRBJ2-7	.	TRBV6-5	ASQGGPGEQY
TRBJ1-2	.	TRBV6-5	ASSLAFGPGGYT
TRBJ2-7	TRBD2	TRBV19	ASIGPSSGSSYEQY
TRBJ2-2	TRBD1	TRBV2	ASSPGTGNTGELF
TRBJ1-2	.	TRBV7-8	ASSGKEMEIANYGYT
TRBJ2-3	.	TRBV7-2	ASSSPWDIGTDTQY
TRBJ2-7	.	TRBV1	TSSTPDRGQDEQY
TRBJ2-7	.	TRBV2	ASSESGGTLYEQY
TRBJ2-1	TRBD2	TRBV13	ASSPYTSLTPGGRYNEQF
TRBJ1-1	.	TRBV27	ASTFRGGGTEAF
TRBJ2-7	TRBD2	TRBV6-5	ASSYSRAGASYEQY
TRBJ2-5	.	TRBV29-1	SVETVGWTQY
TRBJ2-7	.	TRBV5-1	ASTAGRREQY
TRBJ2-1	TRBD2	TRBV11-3	ASSLTTSGGRYNEQF
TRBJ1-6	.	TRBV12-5	ASGLREGSSYNSPLH
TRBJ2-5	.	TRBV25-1	ASSDAQAQETQY
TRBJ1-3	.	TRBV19	ANTDSLFSGNTIY
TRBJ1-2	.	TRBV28	ASGSGAFYGYT
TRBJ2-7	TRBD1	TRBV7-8	ASSPRQGIGYEQY
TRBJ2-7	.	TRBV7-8	ASSRGGTPSLEQY
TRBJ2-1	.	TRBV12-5	ASGLVLGGVRGASSYNEQF
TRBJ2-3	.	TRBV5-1	ASSPDRSTDTQY
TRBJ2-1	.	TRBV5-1	ASSLVPPGHSTYNEQF
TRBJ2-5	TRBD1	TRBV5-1	ASSATDRVETQY
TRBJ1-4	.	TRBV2	ASSEARTGRDEKLF
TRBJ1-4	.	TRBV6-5	ASSYSVGQGSEKLV
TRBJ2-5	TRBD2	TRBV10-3	AISESTSSEQY
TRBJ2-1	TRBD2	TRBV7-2	ASSFIAGANNEQF
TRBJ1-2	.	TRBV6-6	ASSYGRDGGGYT
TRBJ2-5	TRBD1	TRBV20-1	SAVQGETQY
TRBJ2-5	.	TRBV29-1	SVSLGGQETQY
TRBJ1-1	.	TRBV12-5	ASGLGGAEAF
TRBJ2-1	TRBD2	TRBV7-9	ASSLFRTSGRVHEQF
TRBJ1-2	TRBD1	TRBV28	ASRLGQGGTYGYT
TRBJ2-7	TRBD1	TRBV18	ASSPVDRGYEQY
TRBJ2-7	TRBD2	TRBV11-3	ASSPPGLAGSSYEQY
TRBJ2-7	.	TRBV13	ASSLVRGPGEYEQY
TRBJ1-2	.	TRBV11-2	ASSDRNNYGYT
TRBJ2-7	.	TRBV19	ASSIAGLNYEQY
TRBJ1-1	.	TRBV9	ASSVSSTGTEAF
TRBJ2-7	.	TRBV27	ASSFSTGEQY
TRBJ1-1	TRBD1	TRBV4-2	ASSQPGQGASEAF
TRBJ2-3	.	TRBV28	ASSLSQGPDTQY
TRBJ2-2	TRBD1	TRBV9	ASSPRDRSGELF
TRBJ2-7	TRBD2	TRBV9	ASSVDDGRPYEQY
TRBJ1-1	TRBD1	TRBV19	ASSHGTGLNTEAF
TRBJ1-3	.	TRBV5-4	ASSLGLPESGNTIY
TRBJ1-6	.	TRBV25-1	ASSSQGSLH